This T cell receptor (beta chain) was recovered during a study of sequential checkpoint blockade in melanoma. Study-wide context: Randomization was 1:1 between first-line nivolumab→ipilimumab and ipilimumab→nivolumab.

Clones were read by immunoSEQ multiplex PCR, and TCRdb kept only the in-frame ones, dropping some. The table has approximately 11,000 clones, roughly 81% seen once. Treatment here: randomized to nivolumab then ipilimumab (arm A) or the reverse (arm B). DNA-damaging chemotherapy had not been given to any patient beforehand. Sorted cells were live CD3+CD8+, lacking CD19 and CD56, from PBMCs. V gave up 0 bases and J gave up 6 bases, with 13 bases separating them. Germline loops: CDR1 SGDLS, CDR2 YYNGEE. The CDR3 spans 15 residues. Sequencing used CD8+ T cells sorted from blood (inferred from file names), obtained from a patient given nivolumab and ipilimumab in sequence. The chain links TRBV9 to TRBJ2-1; tentatively, D is TRBD1 (5 bases). This TCR came from a human donor with melanoma. CDR3 residues: CASSVDLEDSNEQFF. The CDR3 nucleotides read TGTGCCAGCAGCGTAGACCTCGAAGACAGCAATGAGCAGTTCTTC. The full variable domain, rest sourced from reference TRBV9 and TRBJ2-1, is DSGVTQTPKHLITATGQRVTLRCSPRSGDLSVYWYQQSLDQGLQFLIQYYNGEERAKGNILERFSAQQFPDLHSELNLSSLELGDSALYFCASSVDLEDSNEQFFGPGTRLTVL.